This T cell receptor (beta chain) stems from a study of cytomegalovirus exposure and HLA in healthy donors. The PCR employed 60 Vbeta primers together with 13 Jbeta primers. The assay was immunoSEQ multiplex PCR, and TCRdb's table has in-frame clones only and misses some. This table has 75,000 to 95,000 clones, around 80% appearing once. Specimen: PBMCs. The sequence was collected from a male donor in good health and CMV-seropositive.

The CDR3 nucleotides are TGTGCCAGCCCGAAGTTGGTGGCCTGGGAAAAACTGTTTTTT. This codes for CASPKLVAWEKLFF. J is TRBJ1-4 and V is TRBV27; D unresolved. V gave up 8 bases and J gave up 8 bases, with 18 bases separating them. The length of the CDR3 is 14 residues. From germline, CDR1 is MNHEY and CDR2 SMNVEV (reference sequence). Variable domain in full (rest from reference TRBV27 and TRBJ1-4): EAQVTQNPRYLITVTGKKLTVTCSQNMNHEYMSWYRQDPGLGLRQIYYSMNVEVTDKGDVPEGYKVSRKEKRNFPLILESPSPNQTSLYFCASPKLVAWEKLFFGSGTQLSVL.